This TCR beta chain appears in the sequencing data of a study of blood T cell repertoires in COVID-19. In this sample, this clone turned up a few times. Some clones are missing from TCRdb's copy, which holds only in-frame ones; the method was immunoSEQ multiplex PCR. The sample records 300,000 to 450,000 clones, roughly nine tenths being singletons. CDR3 length: 16 amino acids. The V segment lost 3 bases and the J segment 4 bases; nucleotides outside the gene matches: 12. CDR1 is SQVTM, CDR2 ANQGSEA, per germline. Sequencing used peripheral blood. This receptor was obtained from a woman aged 25-40 years with COVID-19, enrolled during active disease. The V and J genes are TRBV29-1 and TRBJ2-3; 8 bases are a match to TRBD2. The CDR3, as DNA: TGCAGCGTTGACCCCCGGGGGGGGGCTATCTCAGATACGCAGTATTTT. Translation: CSVDPRGGAISDTQYF.